These T cell receptor beta chains were read from a single sample in a study of T cells after yellow fever vaccination. TCRdb called the 5' RACE reads again in MiXCR, with one record for every CDR3 protein. The sample holds roughly 500,000 distinct CDR3 sequences, over 15% seen once. This specimen consisted of PBMCs, obtained 15 days after the yellow fever booster vaccination. These receptor sequences come from a man aged 25-45 years who received the YFV17D yellow fever vaccine. The CDR3 runs from the conserved cysteine through the conserved F or W. The D gene is left open where the match is weak. For some rows the clone size is stated as once, few or many, or as a class when expanded; others skip it.

>18|TRBD2|TRBV27|few|TRBJ2-4
CASSFLPLAGGPKNIQYF
TGTGCCAGCAGTTTCCTACCTCTAGCGGGAGGTCCCAAAAACATTCAGTACTTC
>16|-|TRBV20-1|few|TRBJ2-3
CSAATGLGGVRDTQYF
TGCAGTGCCGCCACAGGGCTAGGAGGGGTCCGGGATACGCAGTATTTT
>13|TRBD2|TRBV20-1|few|TRBJ2-5
CSAEREGRETQYF
TGCAGTGCTGAGCGGGAGGGCCGAGAGACCCAGTACTTC
>15|-|TRBV19|-|TRBJ1-2
CATGNRTYAGYGYTF
TGTGCCACGGGGAACAGGACCTACGCGGGCTATGGCTACACCTTC
>12|-|TRBV7-2|few|TRBJ2-1
CASSLAPVQQFF
TGTGCCAGCAGCTTAGCCCCGGTTCAGCAGTTCTTC
>13|-|TRBV7-9|few|TRBJ2-2
CASSLSTTGELFF
TGTGCCAGCAGCCTATCAACCACCGGGGAGCTGTTTTTT
>12|-|TRBV12-3/TRBV12-4|-|TRBJ1-6
CASAQTGGKLHF
TGTGCCAGCGCCCAGACGGGGGGGAAGCTCCACTTT
>15|TRBD1|TRBV7-8|-|TRBJ1-2
CASSRDRGSNYGYTF
TGTGCCAGCAGCCGGGACAGGGGATCTAACTATGGCTACACCTTC
>12|-|TRBV20-1|-|TRBJ1-6
CTLGRMNSPLHF
TGCACCCTAGGGCGTATGAATTCACCCCTCCACTTT
>12|-|TRBV4-2|-|TRBJ2-2
CASSPNPQELFF
TGTGCCAGCAGCCCGAACCCCCAGGAGCTGTTTTTT
>14|-|TRBV4-3|-|TRBJ2-4
CASSSSRAKNIQYF
TGCGCCAGCTCGAGCAGCAGAGCCAAAAACATTCAGTACTTC
>15|TRBD2|TRBV4-2|-|TRBJ2-1
CASSRPGRSENEQFF
TGTGCCAGCAGCCGCCCCGGGAGGAGTGAGAATGAGCAGTTCTTC
>14|TRBD2|TRBV18|-|TRBJ2-1
CASSPETSVDEQFF
TGTGCCAGCTCACCCGAGACTAGCGTCGATGAGCAGTTCTTC
>13|-|TRBV10-2|few|TRBJ1-1
CASSATGNTEAFF
TGCGCCAGCAGCGCGACGGGGAACACTGAAGCTTTCTTT
>13|-|TRBV28|-|TRBJ2-5
CASSLTLLRTQYF
TGTGCCAGCAGTTTGACACTATTAAGGACCCAGTACTTC
>13|-|TRBV18|-|TRBJ1-1
CASSPRENTEAFF
TGTGCCAGCTCACCGAGAGAGAACACTGAAGCTTTCTTT
>14|-|TRBV6-2/TRBV6-3|-|TRBJ2-5
CASRKPRGQETQYF
TGTGCCAGCAGGAAGCCCCGGGGTCAAGAGACCCAGTACTTC
>15|-|TRBV20-1|-|TRBJ2-2
CSAADRRRDTGELFF
TGCAGTGCTGCGGACAGGAGGAGGGACACCGGGGAGCTGTTTTTT
>18|TRBD2|TRBV11-2|few|TRBJ2-2
CASSLRAGGLLNTGELFF
TGTGCCAGCAGCCTCCGCGCGGGGGGACTATTGAACACCGGGGAGCTGTTTTTT
>14|-|TRBV18|-|TRBJ2-3
CASSPPGSPDTQYF
TGTGCCAGCTCACCACCGGGTAGTCCAGATACGCAGTATTTT
>15|TRBD2|TRBV7-8|few|TRBJ2-1
CASSFGLAAFNEQFF
TGTGCCAGCAGCTTTGGACTAGCGGCCTTCAATGAGCAGTTCTTC
>14|TRBD1|TRBV20-1|-|TRBJ2-2
CSARSPQGAGELFF
TGCAGTGCTAGATCGCCTCAGGGGGCCGGGGAGCTGTTTTTT
>15|-|TRBV5-4|-|TRBJ2-3
CASTAGDRSVDTQYF
TGTGCCAGCACCGCGGGGGACAGGTCCGTAGATACGCAGTATTTT
>15|-|TRBV24-1|-|TRBJ2-4
CATSDLDRAKNIQYF
TGTGCCACCAGTGACCTAGACAGAGCCAAAAACATTCAGTACTTC
>13|-|TRBV16|-|TRBJ1-5
CASSQTGNQPQHF
TGTGCCAGCAGCCAAACTGGCAATCAGCCCCAGCATTTT
>14|TRBD1|TRBV27|few|TRBJ2-2
CASSLQGSTGELFF
TGTGCCAGCAGTCTACAGGGGAGCACCGGGGAGCTGTTTTTT
>18|TRBD2|TRBV9|-|TRBJ2-1
CASSAGTSRGSSYNEQFF
TGTGCCAGCAGCGCCGGGACTAGTCGGGGAAGCTCCTACAATGAGCAGTTCTTC
>16|-|TRBV5-1|-|TRBJ2-1
CASSRSGYPSYNEQFF
TGCGCCAGCTCCCGGAGTGGTTACCCCTCCTACAATGAGCAGTTCTTC
>13|-|TRBV12-3/TRBV12-4|-|TRBJ1-1
CASNMRGNTEAFF
TGTGCCAGCAACATGAGGGGGAACACTGAAGCTTTCTTT
>16|TRBD2|TRBV14|-|TRBJ2-1
CASSHLTSGSYNEQFF
TGTGCCAGCAGCCACCTGACTAGCGGGAGCTACAATGAGCAGTTCTTC
>12|-|TRBV5-4|-|TRBJ2-5
CASSREGTGWYF
TGTGCCAGCAGCCGTGAGGGAACAGGGTGGTACTTC